The rows below give T cell receptor beta chains drawn from one sample of a study of early T cells in non-severe SARS-CoV-2 infection. Using its own MiXCR run on the 5' RACE reads, TCRdb lists one record per CDR3 protein. The table shows around 40,000 distinct CDR3 sequences, with 5.9% occurring only once. The source material was whole blood. These receptors all stem from an adult who was a healthcare worker with PCR-confirmed SARS-CoV-2 infection or an uninfected control (not recorded which). Each CDR3 is given with its conserved first and last residue. A D gene is named only where the DNA matches it firmly. Some rows mark clone size as missing; the rest say once, few, many or name a class of expanded clone.

>TRBJ2-7|TRBD2|many|TRBV20-1
TGCAGTGCTAGGCCTGCCGGTGGTAGCGGGGACTACGAGCAGTACTTC
CSARPAGGSGDYEQYF
>TRBJ2-7|NA|medium-sized|TRBV29-1
TGCAGCGCTGGTAGTCCGGGGACCGAGCAGTACTTC
CSAGSPGTEQYF
>TRBJ2-1|TRBD2|many|TRBV7-3
TGTGCCAGCAGCTCCAGGACTAGCGGGTTAGATGAGCAGTTCTTC
CASSSRTSGLDEQFF
>TRBJ2-5|TRBD2|NA|TRBV15
TGTGCCACCAGGCCCCTAGCGGGTTTCGAGACCCAGTACTTC
CATRPLAGFETQYF
>TRBJ1-4|NA|many|TRBV6-1
TGTGCCAGCAGTCACTTGACTAATGAAAAACTGTTTTTT
CASSHLTNEKLFF
>TRBJ1-1|NA|NA|TRBV27
TGTGCCAGCAGTTCAATGAACACTGAAGCTTTCTTT
CASSSMNTEAFF
>TRBJ2-2|NA|medium-sized|TRBV6-4
TGTGCCAGCAGTGACTCGACTAGCACCGGGGAGCTGTTTTTT
CASSDSTSTGELFF
>TRBJ2-1|TRBD1|many|TRBV5-4
TGTGCCAGCAGCTTAGGACAGGGGGTGGTCAATGAGCAGTTCTTC
CASSLGQGVVNEQFF
>TRBJ2-1|TRBD1|many|TRBV20-1
TGCAGTGCTAGAAGGCGGGGACAGGGGAGCGATGAGCAGTTCTTC
CSARRRGQGSDEQFF
>TRBJ2-2|TRBD2|many|TRBV10-2
TGCGCCAGCACCAGAGGAGGGGGGACTAGCACCGGGGAGCTGTTTTTT
CASTRGGGTSTGELFF
>TRBJ2-7|TRBD1|many|TRBV20-1
TGCAGTGCTTCCCCCCCCGGGACAGCTATGGGGCAGTACTTC
CSASPPGTAMGQYF
>TRBJ2-2|TRBD1|many|TRBV12-3/TRBV12-4
TGTGCCAGCAGTCCGGTAGGGGGACAGGGTCGGACCGGGGAGCTGTTTTTT
CASSPVGGQGRTGELFF
>TRBJ1-3|NA|NA|TRBV29-1
TGCAGCGCGGTCTCCGGAAACACCATATATTTT
CSAVSGNTIYF
>TRBJ1-5|TRBD1|many|TRBV6-5
TGTGCCAGCAGTTACTCAGTGGGGACAGGGGCCGGTAGTCAGCCCCAGCATTTT
CASSYSVGTGAGSQPQHF
>TRBJ1-2|NA|many|TRBV11-3
TGTGCCAGCAGCTCGGATGTGAAAGTCGATGGCTACACCTTC
CASSSDVKVDGYTF
>TRBJ2-7|NA|many|TRBV5-6
TGTGCCAGCAGCTTAAGCAACTTCGCCTACGAGCAGTACTTC
CASSLSNFAYEQYF
>TRBJ2-2|TRBD2|many|TRBV7-7
TGTGCTAGCAGCCCCGGGACTAGCCGTTCCGGGGAGCTGTTTTTT
CASSPGTSRSGELFF
>TRBJ1-2|NA|NA|TRBV20-1
TGCAGTGCTCCCGGGACCCCCGGGCATGGCTACACCTTC
CSAPGTPGHGYTF
>TRBJ2-7|NA|many|TRBV11-1
TGTGCCAGCAGCCGGGACCTCGGGCCTTACGAGCAGTACTTC
CASSRDLGPYEQYF
>TRBJ1-3|NA|many|TRBV20-1
TGCAGTGCTAGAGATCCGTTGGGGGCGGGAAACACCATATATTTT
CSARDPLGAGNTIYF
>TRBJ1-1|NA|many|TRBV6-5
TGTGCCAGCAGTGGGATTACGAAAGGGAACACTGAAGCTTTCTTT
CASSGITKGNTEAFF
>TRBJ1-1|NA|many|TRBV6-5
TGTGCCAGCAGTTACTCACAGAACACTGAAGCTTTCTTT
CASSYSQNTEAFF
>TRBJ2-3|TRBD2|NA|TRBV6-6
TGTGCCATGGGACTCGCGGGAGGGACAGATACGCAGTATTTT
CAMGLAGGTDTQYF
>TRBJ1-5|NA|many|TRBV19
TGTGCCAGTAGTATAGATCGCAATTCTTACAATCAGCCCCAGCATTTT
CASSIDRNSYNQPQHF
>TRBJ2-1|NA|many|TRBV13
TGTGCCAGCAGCTCCCCCCCCTCCTACAATGAGCAGTTCTTC
CASSSPPSYNEQFF